Below, 18 T cell receptor beta chains from the same sample are listed, as sequenced in a study of regulatory T cells in long-lasting Graves disease. Construction of the TCR beta libraries employed iRepertoire HTBI primers in conjunction with Arm-PCR of CDR3 regions. TCRdb recomputed calls from the multiplex PCR reads with MiXCR, one row per CDR3 protein. Of some 600,000 distinct CDR3 sequences listed, around 15% are singletons. As for time point: newly diagnosed GD, antithyroid drugs for less than 3 months. Extracted PBMC RNA gave rise to the TCR library. The same data also went into a second study, on T cells in Graves' hyperthyroidism and ophthalmopathy.

Here the sequenced sample was peripheral blood mononuclear cells (PBMCs), taken at new diagnosis, from a patient treated with antithyroid drugs. All receptors come from a young man with Graves disease.

This clonotype has more than one count but fewer than ten. The V and J genes are TRBV6-1 and TRBJ2-3; D gene ambiguous. The ends were cut back, 3 bases at V and 0 bases at J, with 7 bases in the middle. This CDR3 region has 14 residues. CDR1 and CDR2 (germline): MNHNS, SASEGT. CDR3 nucleotide sequence: TGTGCCAGCAGTGACCGGGTTAGCACAGATACGCAGTATTTT. Its translation is CASSDRVSTDTQYF.

The sample holds many counts of this clonotype. V gene TRBV6-1 combines with J gene TRBJ1-1; weak D call: TRBD1 (6 bases). The CDR3 loop spans 17 amino acids. The germline V and J ends were trimmed by 5 bases and 1 base, with 20 bases remaining between them. Per germline, CDR1 MNHNS and CDR2 SASEGT. In DNA, the CDR3 is TGTGCCAGCAGTCCGTACTATACGACAGGTCCGAACACTGAAGCTTTCTTT. It yields the protein CASSPYYTTGPNTEAFF.

The chain carries TRBV24-1 and TRBJ2-1; maybe TRBD2 (5 bases). CDR3 length equals 13 residues. Germline V gene data show CDR1 as KGHDR and CDR2 as SFDVKD. The ends were cut back, 3 bases at V and 9 bases at J, with 11 bases in the middle. The CDR3 DNA is TGTGCCACCAGTGATCAGGACCGGGGTGAGCAGTTCTTC. Translated: CATSDQDRGEQFF.

The chain has TRBV5-1 and TRBJ2-7; no firm D call. Trimming took 0 bases from V and 3 from J, leaving 7 bases between them. This CDR3 spans 13 amino acids. Germline V gene lookup returns CDR1 SGHRS and CDR2 YFSETQ. The DNA of the CDR3 is TGCGCCAGCAGCTTGGCCCACAACTACGAGCAGTACTTC. This translates into CASSLAHNYEQYF.

This chain joins TRBV18 and TRBJ2-5; D remains unclear. Trimming stripped 0 bases from V and 0 bases from J, with 5 bases between. The CDR3 contains 14 residues. Looked up from germline, CDR1 is KGHSH and CDR2 is LQKENI. CDR3 residues: CASSPPEDQETQYF. The CDR3 DNA reads TGTGCCAGCTCACCACCAGAGGACCAAGAGACCCAGTACTTC.

This clonotype was picked up many times. The rearrangement links TRBV27 to TRBJ2-2; 7 nucleotides agree with TRBD1. The CDR3 spans 13 residues. V was pared by 7 bases and J by 7 bases, with 6 bases of the junction left unmatched. CDR1 and CDR2 from the germline V gene are MNHEY and SMNVEV (reference sequence). As DNA, the CDR3 is TGTGCCAGCACAACAGGGGAGTTCGGGGAGCTGTTTTTT. This translates into CASTTGEFGELFF.

This clonotype occurred many times. V and J are TRBV5-1 and TRBJ2-2; TRBD2 matches at 7 bases. The CDR3 is 15 residues long. V lost 2 bases to trimming and J lost 6 bases; unmatched junction nucleotides: 7. Germline V gene data show CDR1 as SGHRS and CDR2 as YFSETQ. The CDR3 DNA is TGCGCCAGCAGCTTTGGCGGGAGAGACCCCGGGGAGCTGTTTTTT. Encoded protein: CASSFGGRDPGELFF.

This sequence joins TRBV30 and TRBJ2-7; D possibly corresponds to TRBD1 (5 bases). V lost 3 bases and J lost 5, with 14 bases in between. This CDR3 is built from 13 residues. Per the germline V gene, CDR1 is GTSNPN and CDR2 is SVGIG (reference sequence). CDR3 loop: CAWSLNRFDEQYF. Written as DNA, the CDR3 is TGTGCCTGGAGCTTAAACAGGTTTGACGAGCAGTACTTC. The variable domain in full, with the rest retrieved from reference TRBV30 and TRBJ2-7, is SQTIHQWPATLVQPVGSPLSLECTVEGTSNPNLYWYRQAAGRGLQLLFYSVGIGQISSEVPQNLSASRPQDRQFILSSKKLLLSDSGFYLCAWSLNRFDEQYFGPGTRLTVT.

This clonotype appeared many times. The chain combines TRBV29-1 with TRBJ2-7; possibly TRBD2 for D (11 bases). The V gene's germline CDR1 is SQVTM and CDR2 ANQGSEA. The CDR3 is 20 amino acids. The V and J ends lost 6 bases and 9 bases respectively, with 42 bases between them. This CDR3 reads CSVPDRGPRELAGAPGGQYF. DNA of the CDR3: TGCAGCGTCCCAGACAGGGGGCCACGTGAACTAGCGGGAGCGCCAGGGGGGCAGTACTTC.

This clonotype occurred a few times. The V gene is TRBV6-1, the J gene TRBJ1-2, with D unclear. Germline loops: CDR1 MNHNS, CDR2 SASEGT. V was cut by 3 bases and J by 0 bases, with 8 bases left in between. The CDR3 contains 14 residues. This chain's CDR3 is CASSEHTSNYGYTF. As DNA, the CDR3 is TGTGCCAGCAGTGAGCACACCTCTAACTATGGCTACACCTTC.

V is TRBV27 and J is TRBJ1-2; no clear D. CDR1 MNHEY and CDR2 SMNVEV come from the germline V gene (reference sequence). This CDR3 region has 14 residues. Trimming took off 2 bases at V and 0 bases at J, with 7 bases between the two ends. The CDR3, as DNA: TGTGCCAGCAGTTTAATCCATTCTAACTATGGCTACACCTTC. Its translation is CASSLIHSNYGYTF.

This clonotype was picked up a small number of times. The CDR3 protein is CASSDGQSGNTIYF. In nucleotides, the CDR3 is TGTGCCAGCAGCGACGGGCAGTCCGGAAACACCATATATTTT. This rearrangement joins TRBV9 to TRBJ1-3; unclear D gene. Germline CDR1 SGDLS, CDR2 YYNGEE. Trimming took off 3 bases at V and 4 bases at J, with 11 bases between the two ends. There are 14 residues in the CDR3.

This clonotype was counted only a few times. V is TRBV7-3 and J is TRBJ2-2; a possible D gene is TRBD2 (6 bases). CDR1 is SGHTA, CDR2 FQGTGA, per germline. This CDR3 has 12 residues. V dropped 8 bases and J dropped 8 bases, with 12 bases sitting between them. CDR3 residues: CASGGADGELFF. The CDR3 DNA reads as TGTGCCAGCGGAGGGGCGGATGGGGAGCTGTTTTTT.

This clonotype was counted only a few times. The chain employs TRBV29-1 and TRBJ2-3; D not resolved. Germline lookup yields CDR1 SQVTM and CDR2 ANQGSEA. Trimming cost V 7 bases and J 4 bases, with 12 bases left between them. The CDR3 is 12 amino acids. CDR3 loop: CSAPDLPDTQYF. The CDR3 DNA follows: TGCAGCGCCCCGGACCTTCCAGATACGCAGTATTTT.

The table lists this clonotype with many counts. This chain links TRBV5-4 with TRBJ2-6, with TRBD1 matching 7 bases. This CDR3 comprises 15 residues. Germline values: CDR1 SGHNT, CDR2 YYREEE (reference sequence). With 3 bases clipped from V and 2 bases from J, the junction kept 2 bases outside the gene matches. The CDR3 nucleotides read TGTGCCAGCAGCTGGGGGACAGCTGGGGCCAACGTCCTGACTTTC. It encodes CASSWGTAGANVLTF.

This clonotype appeared once. The gene calls are TRBV5-6 and TRBJ1-6, with a weak D call TRBD1 (5 bases). This CDR3 contains 15 residues. The V gene lost 3 bases and the J gene lost 7 bases, with 14 bases spanning the gap. Germline lookup yields CDR1 SGHDT and CDR2 YYEEEE. The CDR3 sequence: CASSSMTARNSPLHF. CDR3 DNA: TGTGCCAGCAGCTCAATGACAGCAAGAAATTCACCCCTCCACTTT. Using reference TRBV5-6 and TRBJ1-6 for the parts outside the CDR3, the full variable domain is DAGVTQSPTHLIKTRGQQVTLRCSPKSGHDTVSWYQQALGQGPQFIFQYYEEEERQRGNFPDRFSGHQFPNYSSELNVNALLLGDSALYLCASSSMTARNSPLHFGNGTRLTVT.

This clonotype was found many times. This chain links TRBV6-2 or TRBV6-3 with TRBJ2-1, with unresolved D. The CDR3 runs to 15 residues. CDR1 is MNHEY, CDR2 SVGEGT, per germline. Trimming pared 4 bases from V and 0 bases from J, leaving 10 bases between. CDR3 loop: CASSFPGFSYNEQFF. CDR3 DNA: TGTGCCAGCAGTTTTCCGGGCTTCTCCTACAATGAGCAGTTCTTC.

The chain couples TRBV5-1 to TRBJ2-1, with unresolved D. The CDR3 extends over 11 amino acids. The V end lost 6 bases, the J end lost 7 bases, and 8 bases lay between the germline ends. CDR1 is SGHRS, CDR2 YFSETQ, per germline. CDR3 DNA: TGCGCCAGCATGATCGATAATGAGCAGTTCTTC. Amino acids: CASMIDNEQFF. The complete variable domain, with remaining parts taken from reference TRBV5-1 and TRBJ2-1, reads KAGVTQTPRYLIKTRGQQVTLSCSPISGHRSVSWYQQTPGQGLQFLFEYFSETQRNKGNFPGRFSGRQFSNSRSEMNVSTLELGDSALYLCASMIDNEQFFGPGTRLTVL.